What follows is one TCR beta chain and its context. The antigen is unknown. Per germline, CDR1 SQVTM and CDR2 ANQGSEA. The CDR3 contains 15 residues. Losses at the gene ends were 7 bases for V and 8 bases for J; bases not matched to a gene: 10. The protocol was immunoSEQ multiplex PCR, while the TCRdb copy is restricted to in-frame clones and leaves out a portion. The sample carries tens of thousands of clones, around 93% recorded once. The data originate from a study of graft-versus-host responses after intestinal transplantation. The sequence derives from a human donor who was the organ donor for an intestinal transplant. The specimen was unstimulated CD8+ T cells sorted from spleen or lymph node cells, collected before transplant. This chain links TRBV29-1 with TRBJ2-2, with 13 bases matching TRBD2. The CDR3 protein is CSAGTSGISGGELFF. CDR3 bases: TGCAGCGCTGGGACTAGCGGGATATCAGGAGGGGAGCTGTTTTTT.